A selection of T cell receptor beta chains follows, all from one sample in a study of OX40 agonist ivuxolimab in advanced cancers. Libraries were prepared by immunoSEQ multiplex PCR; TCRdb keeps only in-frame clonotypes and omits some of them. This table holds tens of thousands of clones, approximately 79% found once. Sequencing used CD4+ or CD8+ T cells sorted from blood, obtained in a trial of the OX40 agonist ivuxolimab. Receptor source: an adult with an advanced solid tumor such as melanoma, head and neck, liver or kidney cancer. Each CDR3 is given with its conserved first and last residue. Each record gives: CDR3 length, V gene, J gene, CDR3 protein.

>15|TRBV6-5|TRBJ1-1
CASSYSGPWNTEAFF
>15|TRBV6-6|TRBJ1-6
CASSYGNRQSSPLHF
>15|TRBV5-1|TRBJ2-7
CASSSRGQSSYEQYF
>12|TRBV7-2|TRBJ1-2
CASDTGVYGYTF
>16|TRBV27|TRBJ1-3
CASRRQGIEVGNTIYF
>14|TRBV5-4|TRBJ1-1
CASSFGGSDTEAFF
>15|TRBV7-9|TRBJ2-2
CASSHRRAGTGELFF
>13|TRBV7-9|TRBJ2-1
CASWNSGYNEQFF
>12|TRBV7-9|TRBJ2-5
CASSRSEETQYF
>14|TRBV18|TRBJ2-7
CASSPETSGLGQYF
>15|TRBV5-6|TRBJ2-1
CASSLIGAIYNEQFF
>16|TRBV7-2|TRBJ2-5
CASSLVPSALEETQYF
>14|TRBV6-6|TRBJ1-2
CASFGRDINYGYTF
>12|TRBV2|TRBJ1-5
CASSENNQPQHF
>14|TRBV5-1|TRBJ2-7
CASSLAPTPKEQYF
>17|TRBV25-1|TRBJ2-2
CASSESRDSLLTGELFF
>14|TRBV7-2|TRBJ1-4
CASSLAGSNEKLFF
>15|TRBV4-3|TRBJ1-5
CASSQGTAGNQPQHF
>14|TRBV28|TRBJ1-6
CASSFSHNNSPLHF
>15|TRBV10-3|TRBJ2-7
CAISGIYGTSREQYF
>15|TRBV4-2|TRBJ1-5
CASSQGGDGNQPQHF
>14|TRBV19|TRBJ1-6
CASSIDRPNSPLHF
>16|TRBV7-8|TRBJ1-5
CASSLAPGEVGQPQHF
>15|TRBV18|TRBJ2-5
CASSPIAGGEETQYF
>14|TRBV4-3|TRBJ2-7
CASSQEGTGYEQYF
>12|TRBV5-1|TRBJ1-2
CASSARDYGYTF
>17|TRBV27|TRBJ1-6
CASSLDSFSSYNSPLHF
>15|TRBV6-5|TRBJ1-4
CASSYLAEGDEKLFF
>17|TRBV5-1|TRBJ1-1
CASSFTNRGGLNTEAFF
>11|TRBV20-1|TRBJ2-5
CSGQVQETQYF
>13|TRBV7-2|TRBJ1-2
CASSPDRDYGYTF
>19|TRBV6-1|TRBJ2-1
CASSDLGLAGGFNYNEQFF
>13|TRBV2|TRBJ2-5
CASILEGLAGKYF
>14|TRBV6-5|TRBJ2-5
CASRLAMVGGEQYF
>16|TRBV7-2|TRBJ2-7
CASSLDPGTSYYEQYF
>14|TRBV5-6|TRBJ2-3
CASSLWRRADTQYF
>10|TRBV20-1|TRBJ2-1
CSASMDLQFF
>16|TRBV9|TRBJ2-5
CASSVVLAGGRETQYF
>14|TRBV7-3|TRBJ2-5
CASSYSGVGETQYF
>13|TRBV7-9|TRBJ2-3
CASSYIQADTQYF
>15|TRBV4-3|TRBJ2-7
CASSQDSGASYEQYF
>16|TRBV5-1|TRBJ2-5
CASSPGQGALGETQYF
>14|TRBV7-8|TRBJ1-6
CASSLGLRHSPLHF
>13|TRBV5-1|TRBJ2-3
CASSPELELTQYF
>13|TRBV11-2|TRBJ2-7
CASSLGISYEQYF
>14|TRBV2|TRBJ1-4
CASRLTGSGEKLFF
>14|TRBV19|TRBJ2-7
CASSMGATSYEQYF